This entry lists 16 T cell receptor beta chains sequenced from one sample in a study of blood T cell repertoires in COVID-19. Some clones are missing from TCRdb's copy, which holds only in-frame ones; the method was immunoSEQ multiplex PCR. This sample has over 400,000 clones, with more than 85% found just once. The sample consisted of PBMCs or T cells enriched from blood (not recorded which). The receptors shown here come from a woman between 55 and 75 years old who had recovered from COVID-19.

This chain uses TRBV12-5 with TRBJ1-1, with a tentative D call TRBD1 (5 bases). Trimming removed 6 bases from V and 3 bases from J, with 23 bases in between. CDR1 and CDR2 (germline): LGHNT, FRNRAP. CDR3 length equals 17 residues. The CDR3 DNA reads as TGTGCTAGTGGCGGAGGGAACAGCGAGCGGGGGGACACTGAAGCTTTCTTT. Translating gives CASGGGNSERGDTEAFF. Full variable domain (missing parts from reference TRBV12-5 and TRBJ1-1): DARVTQTPRHKVTEMGQEVTMRCQPILGHNTVFWYRQTMMQGLELLAYFRNRAPLDDSGMPKDRFSAEMPDATLATLKIQPSEPRDSAVYFCASGGGNSERGDTEAFFGQGTRLTVV.

The chain is built from TRBV24-1 and TRBJ2-3, with 9 nucleotides matching TRBD1. The junction had 2 bases not matched to a gene; V was cut back by 10 bases and J by 1 base. CDR3 length equals 13 residues. From germline, CDR1 is KGHDR and CDR2 SFDVKD. The DNA for the CDR3 is TGTGCCACGCGGACAGGGGGCACAGATACGCAGTATTTT. Protein product: CATRTGGTDTQYF.

The chain has TRBV6-5 and TRBJ1-2; D not resolved. Trimming removed 7 bases from V and 6 bases from J, with 15 bases in between. The CDR3 loop spans 13 amino acids. CDR1 MNHEY and CDR2 SVGAGI come from the germline V gene. Here the CDR3 DNA reads TGTGCCAGCAACCAAGTGACGCAGGATGGCTACACCTTC. Residues: CASNQVTQDGYTF.

This clone was counted a single time. The rearrangement joins TRBV2 to TRBJ1-2, with TRBD1 matching over 7 bases. Germline V gene sequence: CDR1 SNHLY, CDR2 FYNNEI. The V segment lost 4 bases and the J segment 2 bases; nucleotides outside the gene matches: 4. This CDR3 contains 14 residues. The CDR3 DNA is TGTGCCAGCAGTGGGGACAGACAAAACTATGGCTACACCTTC. It is translated as CASSGDRQNYGYTF.

The CDR3 loop reads CASSEGWGGYYEQYV. The CDR3 DNA is TGTGCCAGCAGTGAAGGCTGGGGGGGCTACTACGAGCAGTACGTC. This chain joins TRBV6-1 and TRBJ2-7, with D tentatively TRBD2 (7 bases). The V end was cut by 1 base, the J end by 3 bases, with 13 bases between. The CDR3 totals 15 residues. The V gene's germline CDR1 is MNHNS and CDR2 SASEGT.

V usage is TRBV13 and J usage is TRBJ1-2; 7 bases agree with TRBD1. The CDR3 consists of 13 residues. Germline V gene sequence: CDR1 PRHDT, CDR2 FYEKMQ (reference sequence). The V gene end was trimmed by 8 bases and the J gene end by 2 bases; junction bases not matched to a gene: 5. CDR3 residues: CASRETGNYGYTF. The CDR3 DNA is TGTGCCAGCCGAGAGACAGGGAACTATGGCTACACCTTC.

The rearrangement uses TRBV7-2 and TRBJ2-2, with TRBD2 identical over 10 bases. This CDR3 spans 16 amino acids. Germline V gene sequence: CDR1 SGHTA, CDR2 FQGNSA. Germline trimming cut 6 bases from V and 6 bases from J; bases unmatched to any gene: 10. DNA of the CDR3: TGTGCCAGCAGTGCAGTCCCTAGCGGGGGTTCCGGGGAGCTGTTTTTT. It is translated as CASSAVPSGGSGELFF.

This clone was observed once. This chain joins TRBV30 and TRBJ1-4, with D hard to call. CDR1 and CDR2 (germline): GTSNPN, SVGIG (reference sequence). The CDR3 contains 16 residues. Trimming stripped 5 bases from V and 1 base from J, with 17 bases between. This CDR3 reads CAWSRGKGKTNEKLFF. The DNA for the CDR3 is TGTGCCTGGTCTCGAGGCAAAGGAAAAACTAATGAAAAACTGTTTTTT.

This chain links TRBV19 with TRBJ2-6, with 9 bases lining up with TRBD1. The V gene's germline CDR1 is LNHDA and CDR2 SQIVND (reference sequence). CDR3 length: 18 amino acids. The V gene end was trimmed by 6 bases and the J gene end by 3 bases; junction bases not matched to a gene: 12. The CDR3 is CASSTQGTGLFGANVLTF. The DNA of the CDR3 is TGTGCCAGTAGCACCCAGGGGACAGGGCTCTTTGGGGCCAACGTCCTGACTTTC. Using reference TRBV19 and TRBJ2-6 for the parts outside the CDR3, the full variable domain is DGGITQSPKYLFRKEGQNVTLSCEQNLNHDAMYWYRQDPGQGLRLIYYSQIVNDFQKGDIAEGYSVSREKKESFPLTVTSAQKNPTAFYLCASSTQGTGLFGANVLTFGAGSRLTVL.

This chain uses TRBV2 with TRBJ1-5; 9 bases align to TRBD1. In germline, CDR1 is SNHLY, CDR2 FYNNEI. Unmatched junction bases numbered 5, after V lost 5 bases and J lost 3 bases. The length of the CDR3 is 15 residues. The CDR3 bases are TGTGCCAGCAGTCCCGGGACAGGGACCAATCAGCCCCAGCATTTT. It codes for CASSPGTGTNQPQHF.

The chain couples TRBV29-1 to TRBJ1-2, with 7 bases that match TRBD1. The CDR3 sequence is 12 residues long. The V gene's germline CDR1 is SQVTM and CDR2 ANQGSEA. J gave up 3 bases and V 6 bases, and 4 bases lay outside the gene matches. The CDR3 DNA reads TGCAGCGTAGGGACAGCGTACTATGGCTACACCTTC. Amino acid sequence: CSVGTAYYGYTF.

The chain has TRBV11-2 and TRBJ1-5, with D unresolved. Germline CDR1 reads SGHAT; CDR2 reads FQNNGV. The CDR3 contains 14 residues. Trimming shortened V by 2 bases and J by 3 bases, and 8 bases separated the two germline ends. The CDR3 protein is CASSLSRNNQPQHF. The CDR3 nucleotides read TGTGCCAGCAGCTTAAGCAGGAACAATCAGCCCCAGCATTTT.

The rearrangement links TRBV5-6 to TRBJ1-2; TRBD1 is a possible D gene (6 bases). The CDR3 covers 17 residues. Trimming pared 4 bases from V and 4 bases from J, leaving 23 bases between. From germline, CDR1 is SGHDT and CDR2 YYEEEE. The DNA of the CDR3 is TGTGCCAGCAGCCCCAGGGTTGACAGGCCCTGGAGCTATGGCTACACCTTC. The encoded protein is CASSPRVDRPWSYGYTF.

This clone was counted between two and nine times. Other DNA sequences of this sample code for an identical CDR3. The rearrangement joins TRBV3-1 (or the pseudogene TRBV3-2) to TRBJ1-5; D is possibly TRBD1 (5 bases). Germline loops: CDR1 LGHDT, CDR2 YNNKEL (reference sequence). The CDR3 totals 14 residues. Trimming removed 3 bases from V and 1 base from J, with 7 bases in between. The CDR3 nucleotides are TGTGCCAGCAGCCAGGGGGGGAGCAATCAGCCCCAGCATTTT. Its protein is CASSQGGSNQPQHF.

V usage is TRBV21-1 and J usage is TRBJ1-1; TRBD1 reflects the table's D call only, with no check against the DNA. TRBV21-1 is annotated as a pseudogene. The CDR3 consists of 18 residues. The chain's CDR3 is CASSRQIRDRDRNTEAFF. For the CDR3, the DNA is TGTGCCAGCAGCAGGCAGATCCGGGACAGGGATAGGAACACTGAAGCTTTCTTT.

A remark on this clone: An end of the junction differs from the germline gene, which may be a read error. The chain carries TRBV4-1 and TRBJ2-2, with D uncertain. Germline V gene sequence: CDR1 MGHRA, CDR2 YSYEKL. CDR3 length equals 13 residues. CDR3 in amino acids: CASSSANSGELFF. The CDR3 DNA follows: TGCGCCAGCAGTTCAGCGAACTCCGGGGAGCTGTTTTTT.